This TCR beta chain stems from a study of regulatory T cells in long-lasting Graves disease. Study at large: Freshly diagnosed Graves' patients had used antithyroid drugs for under 3 months.

In this sample, this clonotype turned up many times. Time point in this sample: newly diagnosed GD, antithyroid drugs for less than 3 months. Extracted PBMC RNA gave rise to the TCR library. HTBI primers from iRepertoire and Arm-PCR of CDR3 regions yielded the TCR beta libraries. MiXCR was run by TCRdb on the multiplex PCR reads, yielding one entry per CDR3 protein. The table records 360,000 or so distinct CDR3 sequences, over 15% of them present only once. CDR1 is SGHTS, CDR2 YDEGEE, per germline. This CDR3 is 13 amino acids long. Trimming removed 4 bases from V and 5 bases from J, with 13 bases in between. This sample was also put to use in a study of T cells in Graves' hyperthyroidism and ophthalmopathy. From that paper: The HTBI primer set was used in a first-round RT-PCR of the TCR CDR3.

The chain links TRBV5-8 to TRBJ2-7; D uncertain. The specimen comprised peripheral blood mononuclear cells (PBMCs), sampled at new diagnosis, from a patient treated with antithyroid drugs. This sequence originates from a man aged 40-55 years with Graves disease. The CDR3 region has the DNA TGTGCCAGCAGCCCCTACAGTTCTGACGAGCAGTACTTC. Its translation: CASSPYSSDEQYF.